The following is a T cell receptor (beta chain) sequence with its context. Its antigen is unidentified. As the method for making TCR beta libraries, quantitative 5'-RACE with molecular barcodes was used. Each CDR3 protein is one row after TCRdb ran MiXCR on the 5' RACE reads. This table has 100,000 to 150,000 distinct CDR3 sequences, 12% to 15% appearing once. The CDR3 has 16 residues. Germline V gives CDR1 DFQATT, CDR2 SNEGSKA (reference sequence). The V segment lost 5 bases and the J segment 5 bases; nucleotides outside the gene matches: 9. These data belong to a study of CD8 T cells in ankylosing spondylitis. Whole-study results and caveats: Reports say disease-linked clones showed up significantly more in matched ankylosing spondylitis synovial fluid.

Sequencing was performed on blood, either unsorted or a sorted T cell fraction (not recorded which). The clonotype comes from a female donor with ankylosing spondylitis or in good health (not recorded which). The chain carries TRBV20-1 and TRBJ2-3; 14 bases are shared with TRBD2. The CDR3 DNA is TGCAGTGCTCGTACTCCCGGGACTAGCGGGGGAGATACGCAGTATTTT. Translated, it gives CSARTPGTSGGDTQYF.